The TCR beta chain described here comes from a study of cytomegalovirus exposure and HLA in healthy donors. General study results and limits: Later analysis revealed greater clonal expansion in HLA-associated TCR beta chains than in equally common others. One variant, a missense change in DCLRE1C, was linked in a later analysis to TCR beta V- and J-gene trimming.

On this clone itself: What it recognizes is unknown.

It was with 60 Vbeta and 13 Jbeta primers that the PCR ran. Profiled with immunoSEQ multiplex PCR; TCRdb holds only in-frame clones, not every one. Here the sample spans some 70,000 clones, around 68% being singletons. After removal of 1 base from V and 0 bases from J, the junction contained 9 bases not matched to a gene. This CDR3 has 18 amino acids. The germline CDR1 and CDR2 sequences are SGHNT and YYREEE (reference sequence). The receptor comes from a woman in her thirties in good health and CMV-seronegative. The sequenced material came from PBMCs. This rearrangement joins TRBV5-4 to TRBJ1-3; 8 bases align to TRBD1. The CDR3 reads CASSLSLQGAVSGNTIYF. In DNA, the CDR3 is TGTGCCAGCAGCTTGTCCTTGCAGGGGGCTGTCTCTGGAAACACCATATATTTT.